The sequence of this T cell receptor beta chain was determined in a study of early T cells in non-severe SARS-CoV-2 infection. Study summary: It was bulk RNA from unsorted whole blood that was sequenced, and the chains were unpaired.

This clonotype was seen repeatedly, ten times or more. No antigen is known for it. Findings of the study overall: Matches to VDJdb favored anti-spike CD8 responses and missed private and CD4 specificities.

Molecules of cDNA were individually given unique molecular identifiers that were attached to them. TCRdb redid the calling of the 5' RACE reads with MiXCR, one entry per CDR3 protein. This sample carries about 77,000 distinct CDR3 sequences, 8.5% to 10% of them seen once, and the ten largest clones take about 4.8%. The sequence was obtained from an adult who was a healthcare worker with PCR-confirmed SARS-CoV-2 infection or an uninfected control (not recorded which). Source material: whole blood.

The DNA for the CDR3 is TGTGCCAGCAGATGGAGCGGAGAAGAGACCCAGTACTTC. Translating gives CASRWSGEETQYF. The chain carries TRBV27 and TRBJ2-5; D might be TRBD2 (5 bases). This CDR3 contains 13 residues. The germline V gene encodes CDR1 MNHEY and CDR2 SMNVEV (reference sequence). With 6 bases removed from V and 3 bases from J, the gap between germline ends came to 11 bases.